The source of this T cell receptor (beta chain) is a study of cytomegalovirus exposure and HLA in healthy donors. For this clone: The antigen is not known.

Whole-study results and caveats: Most CMV-associated TCR beta chains appeared HLA-restricted in a later analysis. Accurate predictions that matched the HLA-A and HLA-B alleles of most subjects were reportedly made from TCR beta sequences.

Germline V CDR1 and CDR2: MNHEY, SMNVEV (reference sequence). This CDR3 has 16 amino acids. V dropped 4 bases and J dropped 4; count of bases not matched to a gene: 9. PCR primers comprised 60 Vbeta and 13 Jbeta primers. Only in-frame clones appear in the TCRdb table, and some are missing; sequencing was by immunoSEQ multiplex PCR. The sample has 95,000 to 150,000 clones, 77% seen once. This receptor was taken from a middle-aged woman in good health and CMV-seropositive. The specimen sequenced was PBMCs. The chain combines TRBV27 with TRBJ2-1; 8 nucleotides agree with TRBD2. The CDR3 region is CASSSLGAGEYNEQFF. The CDR3 nucleotides are TGTGCCAGCAGTTCCTTGGGAGCGGGAGAATACAATGAGCAGTTCTTC.